Listed here are 14 T cell receptor beta chains from one sample, sequenced in a study of early T cells in non-severe SARS-CoV-2 infection. TCRdb ran MiXCR on the 5' RACE reads and lists one entry per CDR3 protein. Among over 15,000 distinct CDR3 sequences listed, around 5.1% were seen once. Sequencing was done on a sample of whole blood. The receptor source for this set is an adult who was a healthcare worker with PCR-confirmed SARS-CoV-2 infection or an uninfected control (not recorded which).

This chain connects TRBV21-1 to TRBJ1-6. TRBV21-1 is labeled a pseudogene. The CDR3 has 15 amino acids. For the CDR3, the DNA is TGTGCCAGCAGCCCCCGATCGGACGGTAATTCACCCCTCCACTTT. It is translated as CASSPRSDGNSPLHF.

This clonotype came up many times. This chain joins TRBV11-2 and TRBJ2-1; D remains unclear. Germline CDR1 is SGHAT and CDR2 is FQNNGV. Trimming removed 4 bases at V and 8 bases at J, with 15 bases between. The length of the CDR3 is 14 residues. The CDR3 DNA reads as TGTGCCAGCAGCTCTATCGATCGCCCCTATGAGCAGTTCTTC. Translating gives CASSSIDRPYEQFF. The variable domain in full, with the rest retrieved from reference TRBV11-2 and TRBJ2-1, is EAGVAQSPRYKIIEKRQSVAFWCNPISGHATLYWYQQILGQGPKLLIQFQNNGVVDDSQLPKDRFSAERLKGVDSTLKIQPAKLEDSAVYLCASSSIDRPYEQFFGPGTRLTVL.

This clonotype was detected many times. J is TRBJ2-4 and V is TRBV21-1; the table's D call of TRBD2 was not tested on the DNA. TRBV21-1 is a documented pseudogene. The CDR3 spans 16 residues. CDR3 loop: CASSKEGSVAKNIQYF. The CDR3 DNA reads TGTGCCAGCAGCAAAGAAGGTAGCGTGGCCAAAAACATTCAGTACTTC.

This clonotype was seen many times. The genes are TRBV7-8 and TRBJ1-3, with D possibly TRBD1 on 6 matching bases. CDR1 is SGHVS and CDR2 is FQNEAQ in the germline V gene. This CDR3 has 16 amino acids. Trimming shortened V by 5 bases and J by 0 bases, and 14 bases separated the two germline ends. CDR3 loop: CASSATGGSSGNTIYF. The CDR3 coding sequence is TGTGCCAGCAGCGCGACAGGCGGGAGCTCTGGAAACACCATATATTTT.

This clonotype was seen a few times. V usage is TRBV11-2 and J usage is TRBJ1-1; no firm D call. Germline loops: CDR1 SGHAT, CDR2 FQNNGV. The V gene lost 1 base and the J gene lost 5 bases, with 5 bases spanning the gap. The CDR3 covers 12 residues. The CDR3 nucleotides are TGTGCCAGCAGCTTAGTTCAGACTGAAGCTTTCTTT. This encodes CASSLVQTEAFF.

This clonotype showed up many times. CDR3 sequence: CSAVGHLNTEAFF. The CDR3 DNA is TGCAGTGCTGTGGGACATTTGAACACTGAAGCTTTCTTT. The rearrangement joins TRBV20-1 to TRBJ1-1; a possible D gene is TRBD1 (6 bases). This CDR3 has 13 amino acids. The V end was cut by 5 bases, the J end by 0 bases, with 10 bases between. CDR1 and CDR2 from the germline V gene are DFQATT and SNEGSKA (reference sequence).

This clonotype occurred many times. This rearrangement joins TRBV20-1 to TRBJ2-1; the D is unclear. V lost 3 bases to trimming and J lost 4 bases, with 13 bases between them. Per germline, CDR1 DFQATT and CDR2 SNEGSKA (reference sequence). This CDR3 comprises 14 residues. As DNA, the CDR3 is TGCAGTGCTAGCAGGCCACGAAGGTACAATGAGCAGTTCTTC. This sequence encodes CSASRPRRYNEQFF.

This clonotype is medium-sized (0.01 to 0.1%). The chain couples TRBV12-5 to TRBJ2-1; 14 bases are shared with TRBD2. Per the germline V gene, CDR1 is LGHNT and CDR2 is FRNRAP. CDR3 length: 16 residues. With V trimmed by 6 bases and J by 9 bases, 10 bases remained unmatched. This CDR3 reads CASGPGLAGVVREQFF. The CDR3 DNA follows: TGTGCTAGTGGCCCGGGACTAGCGGGAGTAGTCCGTGAGCAGTTCTTC. The full variable domain, its missing parts supplied by reference TRBV12-5 and TRBJ2-1, is DARVTQTPRHKVTEMGQEVTMRCQPILGHNTVFWYRQTMMQGLELLAYFRNRAPLDDSGMPKDRFSAEMPDATLATLKIQPSEPRDSAVYFCASGPGLAGVVREQFFGPGTRLTVL.

There are many counts of this clonotype. The rearrangement joins TRBV19 to TRBJ2-1; 7 nucleotides line up with TRBD2. The CDR3 extends over 15 amino acids. The germline V gene encodes CDR1 LNHDA and CDR2 SQIVND (reference sequence). After removal of 4 bases from V and 2 bases from J, the junction contained 5 bases not matched to a gene. The CDR3 DNA reads as TGTGCCAGTAGTAAACTAGCGACCACCTACAATGAGCAGTTCTTC. Amino acids: CASSKLATTYNEQFF.

This clonotype has at least ten counts. The genes are TRBV6-1 and TRBJ1-1; no firm D call. The CDR3 has 15 amino acids. The V end lost 6 bases, the J end lost 1 base, and 15 bases lay between the germline ends. CDR1 is MNHNS and CDR2 is SASEGT in the germline V gene. The CDR3 protein is CASSPRAYSNTEAFF. The CDR3, as DNA: TGTGCCAGCAGCCCCAGAGCGTATTCGAACACTGAAGCTTTCTTT.

This clonotype rates as medium-sized. The chain has TRBV24-1 and TRBJ2-1; 10 nucleotides agree with TRBD2. J was trimmed by 8 bases and V by 8 bases; bases with no gene match: 5. This CDR3 spans 13 amino acids. Germline V gene sequence: CDR1 KGHDR, CDR2 SFDVKD. CDR3 coding DNA: TGTGCCACCAATCTAGCGGGAGTGCATGAGCAGTTCTTC. This encodes CATNLAGVHEQFF.

This clonotype was recorded many times. CDR3 bases: TGTGCCAGCAGCTTATTAGGCGGATATGAACCGGGGAACACTGAAGCTTTCTTT. It codes for CASSLLGGYEPGNTEAFF. V gene TRBV11-2 combines with J gene TRBJ1-1; D not certain. The CDR3 has 18 amino acids. Trimming left V 2 bases short and J 1 base short, with 20 bases between. Germline assignment: CDR1 SGHAT and CDR2 FQNNGV.

This clonotype qualifies as medium-sized. This chain uses TRBV10-3 with TRBJ1-1, with a possible D match to TRBD1 (5 bases). Trimming shortened V by 3 bases and J by 11 bases, and 16 bases separated the two germline ends. The CDR3 spans 13 residues. Germline V CDR1 and CDR2: ENHRY, SYGVKD. As DNA, the CDR3 is TGTGCCATCAGTGATCCGGGCCAAGGGGAGGCTTTCTTT. Amino acid sequence: CAISDPGQGEAFF.

This clonotype has ten or more counts. The J gene is TRBJ2-1, the V gene TRBV11-3; the D is unclear. V lost 2 bases, J lost 6 bases, and 8 bases lay in between. Germline assignment: CDR1 SGHNT and CDR2 YENEEA. The CDR3 spans 13 residues. This CDR3 is CASSLLLRNEQFF. The CDR3 DNA is TGTGCCAGCAGCTTACTCCTCCGCAATGAGCAGTTCTTC. The variable domain in full, with the rest retrieved from reference TRBV11-3 and TRBJ2-1, is EAGVVQSPRYKIIEKKQPVAFWCNPISGHNTLYWYLQNLGQGPELLIRYENEEAVDDSQLPKDRFSAERLKGVDSTLKIQPAELGDSAVYLCASSLLLRNEQFFGPGTRLTVL.